This TCR beta chain was captured in a study of cytomegalovirus exposure and HLA in healthy donors (dated by TCRdb to the late 2010s). For the study in its entirety: An earlier analysis of 550 to 700 of the donors reported approximately 290 Gb of sequence data and approximately 110 million unique TCR beta sequences from approximately 180 million T cells. Roughly 300 gigabases of sequencing data and around 85 million unique TCR sequences made up an early release that covered under 750 HLA-typed donors. The genetic ancestry cluster associated with self-reported Caucasian donors included around four fifths of the roughly 410 genotyped donors. The study aimed to test whether signatures of past pathogen exposure could be identified by cataloging public T cell receptors. Using immunosequencing, the study profiled T cell repertoires from approximately 700 subjects and related those repertoires to cytomegalovirus serostatus. In addition to the first cohort of roughly 700 subjects, a separate validation cohort of under 150 different subjects was used. To predict cytomegalovirus infection status, the study brought together high-throughput TCR immunosequencing, statistical association of individual TCRs with disease status, and machine learning. To study patterns of TCR occurrence, a later analysis re-analyzed previously published TCR beta repertoires from just over 650 donors and added high-resolution HLA genotyping. The later analysis used no new phenotypic data to find candidate immune exposures, relying instead on TCR beta sequences and their occurrence across donors. An earlier analysis of fewer than 750 of the donors used high-throughput TCR beta sequencing to judge whether each TCR beta V gene segment behaved as functional or pseudogenic. Donor age, sex, ethnicity and CMV serostatus were compiled alongside the repertoire data. A later genetic analysis took genome-wide SNP genotypes for about three fifths of the 666 donors and used that subset as a discovery cohort. All discovery cohort repertoires had been generated on a single sequencing platform. HLA typing covered class I and class II loci at four-digit resolution. The number of donors typed differed by locus, with about 629-630 for A, B, C, DRB1 and DQB1, more than 500 for DQA1, about 610 for DPA1, and roughly 450 for DPB1. Roughly 5 DR-DQ haplotypes were treated as single units for association and clustering because of strong linkage in the cohort. Across around 400 genotyped donors of the cohort, an average of roughly 230,000 unique TCR beta nucleotide sequences per donor were sequenced, and about a sixth of those sequences were non-productive. The paper as a whole reports these results and caveats: An earlier analysis of approximately 530 of the donors showed that most TCR beta V segments appeared in productive rearrangements either about 87% or about 30% of the time, which broadly matched IMGT annotations. Cytomegalovirus status was reported to be diagnosed by the classifier with high specificity and sensitivity in both the original and validation cohorts. In a later analysis, most CMV-associated TCR beta chains were found to appear HLA-restricted, with HLA associations seemingly driven largely by CMV exposure. A later analysis associated 17,000 or so TCR beta sequences with specific HLA alleles at a false discovery rate of 0.05. In the study, around 150 TCR beta chains were listed as associated with cytomegalovirus. Most TCR sequences were seen in very few donors, while some public TCRs were found in many individuals. The 87-base-pair reads could not distinguish some IMGT-functional V segments, including TRBV6-2 and TRBV6-3, so those segments were excluded. For the cohort, immune exposure information was limited to CMV serostatus. According to a later analysis, parvovirus B19, influenza, CMV and Epstein-Barr virus appeared linked to several top co-occurrence clusters. In a later genetic analysis, a missense DCLRE1C variant was associated with V-gene and J-gene trimming of TCR beta chains, and the association was replicated in an independent cohort. According to a later analysis, TCR association rates differed among HLA loci, with DRB1 alleles showing the most associated TCRs and HLA-C alleles showing the fewest. A group of highly shared sequence variants was considered likely to be a technical artifact of the sequencing pipeline. A later analysis found that HLA-associated TCR beta chains were more clonally expanded and had lower generation probabilities than equally common non-associated chains. In vitro tests confirmed that a few of the cytomegalovirus-associated TCR beta chains recognize cytomegalovirus antigens. Sequencing depth was assumed to be roughly uniform across donors in the presence/absence analyses, though that assumption may not hold. Strong co-occurrence of HLA alleles, especially DR and DQ, made assigning TCR associations to individual alleles difficult. In a later genetic analysis, fewer N-insertions in productive TCRs were reported among donors in an Asian-associated ancestry cluster than the roughly 700-donor mean. Only TCR beta chains were sequenced in this cohort, and the absence of alpha or paired-chain data limited detectable features. About 15 rarely observed V segments, including chromosome 9 orphons, were excluded from the earlier analysis of about 500 of the donors because counts were too low. According to the authors, the approach could potentially be generalized to other disease states and immunological phenotypes. A further reported finding was that TCR beta sequences accurately predicted the HLA-A and HLA-B alleles for most subjects in the first cohort. Because HLA typing was unavailable for some donors at each locus, only the typed subset was used in association tests. Correlated functional status among segregating V segments might be attributable to linkage disequilibrium, but an unknown experimental factor could not be ruled out.

In total, roughly 670 healthy bone marrow donors made up the cohort. At the time of sampling, every cohort member was nominally healthy, though immune exposures that went unrecorded were likely present. The donor was CMV seronegative and belonged to the group of 350 to 400 seronegative cohort members. Every donor gave a peripheral blood sample, and the peripheral blood mononuclear cells from that sample were used for TCR beta sequencing. The Qiagen DNeasy Blood Extraction Kit was used to extract genomic DNA from the blood cell samples. A note on this clone: What antigen it recognizes has not been identified. Per-nucleotide qualities are absent, and no much larger clonotype sits a single base away.

From the cysteine up to the phenylalanine, the CDR3 has a length of 12 residues. Only the CDR3 part of the read is kept: 36 bases, read in frame from the first base. The germline ends are 11 bases apart after V is trimmed by 5 bases and J by 6 bases. As encoded in the germline V gene, CDR1 is ENHRY while CDR2 is SYGVKD. Library method: the immunoSEQ multiplex PCR assay. A mixture of 60 forward primers for TCR Vbeta segments and 13 reverse primers for TCR Jbeta segments was used in the multiplex PCR. Amplification of the CDR3 region of rearranged TCR beta genes was performed with a multiplex PCR assay on genomic DNA. Amplified TCR beta libraries were sequenced as 87-base-pair reads on the Illumina HiSeq System. The paper's processing steps were these. In a later analysis, roughly 80 million unique TCR beta chains were counted across the approximately 670 repertoires, and roughly 11 million of these chains were shared by at least two donors. To remove PCR and sequencing errors, raw reads were error-corrected and collapsed into unique sequences using a nearest-neighbor algorithm that merged closely related sequences. CDR3 sequences were aligned to IMGT reference sequences to assign V, D and J gene segments. For a sequence to be retained, at least a six-nucleotide match to both a V gene segment and a J gene segment was required. Rearrangements were classified as productive when the CDR3 lacked stop codons and remained in frame with V and J, and all other rearrangements were classified as non-productive. CDR3 was defined according to IMGT convention as the region running from the second conserved V-encoded cysteine to the conserved J-encoded phenylalanine. Sequences without an unambiguous match to a single V gene segment were excluded from the earlier analysis of a few hundred of the donors. In an earlier analysis of some 590 of the donors, a V segment was called functional when productive rearrangements were above 56.7%, and segregating when the standard deviation between donors exceeded 5%. To diagnose cytomegalovirus status from the catalog of TCR beta chain sequences, a statistical classification framework was built. V and J gene assignment, in a later analysis, came from comparing TCR nucleotide sequences with IMGT/GENE-DB human TR gene sequences. Using the TCRdist pipeline, a later analysis assigned CDR3 sequences along with most-parsimonious VDJ recombination scenarios. A later analysis defined each TCR beta chain by its CDR3 amino acid sequence plus V-gene family, and excluded reads lacking a unique V-gene family. A later analysis removed 500 to 650 highly shared, low-generation-probability nucleotide sequences to deal with suspected cross-contamination and a sequencing artifact. In a later analysis, a clonal expansion index was calculated for each public chain from normalized within-repertoire ranks of inferred template counts. In a later analysis, generation probabilities were computed using a VDJ recombination model fitted to out-of-frame rearrangements, and the results were checked against IGoR. In a later analysis, TCR-TCR, TCR-HLA and TCR-CMV co-occurrence was scored with hypergeometric tests, and a repertoire-size bias correction was applied to TCR pairs. A later analysis estimated false discovery rates by permuting HLA or CMV assignments 20 times. In a later analysis, co-occurring TCRs were grouped using DBSCAN, with TCRdist sequence similarity added in when clustering inside HLA-allele-positive subsets. For co-occurrence clustering, repertoires with fewer than 30,000 or more than 120,000 public chains were excluded, along with roughly five repertoires with anomalous nucleotide sharing. What TCRdb holds here is the immuneACCESS table cut down to in-frame rearrangements. Part of the clones is not present; checked against another copy, under half of the missing clones reflect an unresolved V gene, and the others are unexplained. Clone size and the V and J calls come from that table; the DNA yielded D and trimming. The sample contains 150,000 to 200,000 clones, roughly four fifths of them found a single time. The ten largest account for approximately 2% of the sample.

The chain is assembled from TRBV10-3 and TRBJ2-7; the D gene is not confidently resolved. The receptor was derived from a young man in good health and CMV-seronegative. The sequenced sample was PBMCs. Here is the DNA: TGTGCCATCAGTAAAATGGGCTTCGAGCAGTACTTC. Its translation reads: CAISKMGFEQYF.